This is a list of T cell receptor beta chains from one sample in a study of cytomegalovirus exposure and HLA in healthy donors. Some clones are missing from TCRdb's copy, which holds only in-frame ones; the method was immunoSEQ multiplex PCR. Seen here are around 140,000 clones, around 78% observed once, and the top ten hold about 6.8%. The sample was PBMCs. These receptors came from a woman aged 40 to 50 in good health and CMV-seropositive. CDR3s include the opening cysteine and the closing phenylalanine or tryptophan. The order of the fields is J gene, D gene, V gene, CDR3 protein. The D gene is left open where the match is weak.

J: TRBJ2-2
D: NA
V: TRBV2
CDR3: CASSDFRVLVDTGELFF

J: TRBJ2-4
D: TRBD1
V: TRBV4-1
CDR3: CASSPNRDSLAKNIQYF

J: TRBJ2-5
D: TRBD1
V: TRBV5-1
CDR3: CASSYSGTGEETQYF

J: TRBJ2-2
D: NA
V: TRBV30
CDR3: CAWYLGLSIARELFF

J: TRBJ1-2
D: NA
V: TRBV7-8
CDR3: CASSLTSYGYTF

J: TRBJ1-1
D: TRBD1
V: TRBV29-1
CDR3: CSVEGDRVYSEAFF

J: TRBJ2-5
D: TRBD2
V: TRBV2
CDR3: CASSGTSGSGETQYF

J: TRBJ2-2
D: TRBD2
V: TRBV4-1
CDR3: CASSPGLARTGELFF

J: TRBJ1-2
D: NA
V: TRBV7-2
CDR3: CASSLGPLGAGYTF

J: TRBJ2-1
D: NA
V: TRBV7-9
CDR3: CASSLVAYNEQFF

J: TRBJ2-7
D: TRBD2
V: TRBV7-9
CDR3: CASQQREFLEQYF

J: TRBJ1-1
D: TRBD1
V: TRBV6-1
CDR3: CASSDYRGNTEAFF

J: TRBJ2-5
D: TRBD2
V: TRBV19
CDR3: CASSPGLAGGYLQETQYF

J: TRBJ1-1
D: NA
V: TRBV5-1
CDR3: CASRPPGLSNTEAFF

J: TRBJ1-4
D: NA
V: TRBV6-5
CDR3: CASRLWGDNEKLFF

J: TRBJ2-3
D: TRBD1
V: TRBV6-1
CDR3: CASSEVTGGYTQYF

J: TRBJ2-4
D: NA
V: TRBV2
CDR3: CASRTGGTENIQYF

J: TRBJ1-5
D: NA
V: TRBV6-1
CDR3: CASSGSTAYSNQPQHF

J: TRBJ2-7
D: TRBD1
V: TRBV6-1
CDR3: CASSELGQGIYEQYF

J: TRBJ1-5
D: NA
V: TRBV21-1
CDR3: CASSDRTGDKPQHF

J: TRBJ2-7
D: TRBD2
V: TRBV6-4
CDR3: CASSVAGRAVYEQYF

J: TRBJ2-1
D: TRBD1
V: TRBV11-2
CDR3: CASSLFSGQAYDEQFF

J: TRBJ2-7
D: TRBD2
V: TRBV27
CDR3: CASSLFFETSIYEQYF

J: TRBJ2-4
D: NA
V: TRBV30
CDR3: CAWSQSGLKNIQYF

J: TRBJ2-3
D: NA
V: TRBV5-1
CDR3: CASTPLLGGTDTQYF

J: TRBJ2-1
D: NA
V: TRBV11-2
CDR3: CASSSLRELGGLGVF

J: TRBJ1-2
D: NA
V: TRBV5-1
CDR3: CASSLALSGYGYTF

J: TRBJ1-1
D: NA
V: TRBV5-1
CDR3: CASSRLSGEINTEAFF

J: TRBJ2-3
D: TRBD2
V: TRBV7-9
CDR3: CASSLASGLAGPRGDTQYF

J: TRBJ1-2
D: NA
V: TRBV6-1
CDR3: CASTPGANYGYTF

J: TRBJ2-3
D: NA
V: TRBV28
CDR3: CALSGLSTDTQYF

J: TRBJ2-1
D: NA
V: TRBV5-1
CDR3: CASTLDGSYNEQFF

J: TRBJ1-2
D: TRBD1
V: TRBV2
CDR3: CASRRDSGIRGYTF

J: TRBJ1-4
D: NA
V: TRBV11-3
CDR3: CASSSGTTNEKLFF

J: TRBJ2-1
D: TRBD1
V: TRBV6-5
CDR3: CASSRQGWSYNEQFF

J: TRBJ2-1
D: TRBD2
V: TRBV18
CDR3: CASSPGTSGYEQFF

J: TRBJ1-5
D: NA
V: TRBV6-5
CDR3: CASSTNQGPNQPQHF

J: TRBJ2-5
D: NA
V: TRBV4-1
CDR3: CASSQEEGPQETQYF

J: TRBJ2-1
D: TRBD2
V: TRBV5-1
CDR3: CASSIGLAGGLSYNEQFF

J: TRBJ2-1
D: TRBD2
V: TRBV7-9
CDR3: CASSSPRGGNEQFF

J: TRBJ2-1
D: TRBD2
V: TRBV4-2
CDR3: CASSQDGASGSNEQFF

J: TRBJ2-7
D: NA
V: TRBV13
CDR3: CASSLVRGEQYF

J: TRBJ2-7
D: TRBD2
V: TRBV6-5
CDR3: CASASGRLYEQYF

J: TRBJ1-2
D: NA
V: TRBV5-6
CDR3: CASSLGEVNYGYTF

J: TRBJ2-7
D: NA
V: TRBV11-2
CDR3: CASSLISRLDEQYF

J: TRBJ2-7
D: TRBD1
V: TRBV28
CDR3: CASSHDRAPYEQYF

J: TRBJ2-5
D: TRBD2
V: TRBV5-6
CDR3: CASSPRTRYETQYF

J: TRBJ1-2
D: TRBD1
V: TRBV6-5
CDR3: CASSYGTGESTF

J: TRBJ2-7
D: TRBD2
V: TRBV28
CDR3: CASSTRLLTSGRREQYF

J: TRBJ1-6
D: NA
V: TRBV6-6
CDR3: CASSYSIGDDNSPLHF

J: TRBJ2-1
D: TRBD2
V: TRBV11-2
CDR3: CASSLGGRVYNEQFF

J: TRBJ1-3
D: NA
V: TRBV9
CDR3: CASSVEGTGSTIYF

J: TRBJ2-5
D: NA
V: TRBV29-1
CDR3: CSAGAEETQYF

J: TRBJ1-5
D: TRBD1
V: TRBV2
CDR3: CASSAQGAGQPQHF

J: TRBJ1-3
D: NA
V: TRBV19
CDR3: CASSRGEGQRSGNTIYF